The clone carrying this T cell receptor (beta chain) was observed a handful of times. The antigen is undetermined. CD8 cells regarded as naive lacked CD45RO, were positively chosen for CCR7, and omitted terminally differentiated effector memory CD45RA+ cells. The data stem from a study of shared clonotypes between healthy human individuals. About the study: Three plates each covered CD4 naive and memory; CD8 naive two, CD8 memory one. Study-wide points: Clonotypes that were shared across a handful of donors made up around 4.6% of naive CD4 clonotypes. Sampling covered blood only; tissue repertoires likely differ.

V was pared by 5 bases and J by 3 bases, with 8 bases between. Germline V gene data show CDR1 as LNHDA and CDR2 as SQIVND (reference sequence). This CDR3 has 12 amino acids. Method: immunoSEQ multiplex PCR; TCRdb's copy keeps in-frame clones and lacks some. In the table there are about 2.2 million clones, approximately 92% of which are singletons. Input material: naive CD8+ T cells from PBMCs. V gene TRBV19 combines with J gene TRBJ2-7, with unresolved D. The receptor's source is a man younger than 35 in good health. Some clones in this sample may be carry-over from other donors' samples. This CDR3 reads CASSDDGYEQYF. The CDR3 coding sequence is TGTGCCAGTAGTGACGACGGCTACGAGCAGTACTTC.